Listed below are T cell receptor beta chains from one sample, sequenced in a study of identical twins. TCRdb reanalysed the 5' RACE reads using MiXCR and keeps one entry per CDR3 protein. The table records about 890,000 distinct CDR3 sequences, 9% to 15% of them present only once. This sample was shared with a second study, whose subject was yellow fever vaccine responses in identical twins.

Sequences were obtained from PBMCs. The receptors derive from a woman aged 18-29 years in good health. Each CDR3 is given with its conserved first and last residue. D genes are given only for firm matches. Some rows have no size entry. The others give once, few or many, or a class for an expanded clone.

v_call: TRBV20-1; clone_size: few; j_call: TRBJ1-4; d_call: TRBD1; cdr3_aa: CSARVRDRAVGKLFF; cdr3_nt: TGCAGTGCTAGAGTACGTGACAGGGCAGTCGGAAAACTGTTTTTT
v_call: TRBV29-1; clone_size: few; j_call: TRBJ1-1; d_call: -; cdr3_aa: CSVGDYTEAFF; cdr3_nt: TGCAGCGTGGGGGATTACACTGAAGCTTTCTTT
v_call: TRBV3-1; clone_size: -; j_call: TRBJ1-5; d_call: -; cdr3_aa: CASSQGQGGPQHF; cdr3_nt: TGTGCCAGCAGCCAAGGGCAGGGAGGGCCCCAGCATTTT
v_call: TRBV24-1; clone_size: -; j_call: TRBJ2-1; d_call: TRBD2; cdr3_aa: CATSGTSVNDQFF; cdr3_nt: TGTGCCACCAGTGGAACTAGCGTCAATGACCAGTTCTTC
v_call: TRBV29-1; clone_size: many; j_call: TRBJ2-7; d_call: TRBD2; cdr3_aa: CSVETSVNYEQYF; cdr3_nt: TGCAGCGTTGAGACTAGCGTGAACTACGAGCAGTACTTC
v_call: TRBV5-1; clone_size: -; j_call: TRBJ2-5; d_call: TRBD2; cdr3_aa: CASSLTPTSGRETQYF; cdr3_nt: TGCGCCAGCAGCTTGACCCCTACTAGCGGGAGAGAGACCCAGTACTTC
v_call: TRBV5-1; clone_size: few; j_call: TRBJ1-5; d_call: -; cdr3_aa: CASSLEGPPWPQHF; cdr3_nt: TGCGCCAGCAGCTTGGAGGGCCCGCCGTGGCCCCAGCATTTT
v_call: TRBV12-3/TRBV12-4; clone_size: many; j_call: TRBJ2-5; d_call: -; cdr3_aa: CAITRGSETQYF; cdr3_nt: TGTGCCATTACGAGAGGTTCCGAGACCCAGTACTTC
v_call: TRBV7-9; clone_size: few; j_call: TRBJ2-1; d_call: -; cdr3_aa: CAGTGSSYNEQFF; cdr3_nt: TGTGCCGGCACTGGGAGCTCCTACAATGAGCAGTTCTTC
v_call: TRBV3-1; clone_size: -; j_call: TRBJ2-1; d_call: TRBD2; cdr3_aa: CASSLRGGSHNEQFF; cdr3_nt: TGTGCCAGCAGCCTTCGCGGGGGGTCCCACAATGAGCAGTTCTTC
v_call: TRBV5-1; clone_size: few; j_call: TRBJ2-2; d_call: -; cdr3_aa: CASSLGRTMNTGELFF; cdr3_nt: TGCGCCAGCAGCTTGGGCAGAACAATGAACACCGGGGAGCTGTTTTTT
v_call: TRBV3-1; clone_size: many; j_call: TRBJ2-2; d_call: -; cdr3_aa: CASKEGNTGELFF; cdr3_nt: TGTGCCAGCAAGGAGGGGAACACCGGGGAGCTGTTTTTT
v_call: TRBV20-1; clone_size: many; j_call: TRBJ1-4; d_call: TRBD1; cdr3_aa: CSARDKDRGFNEKLFF; cdr3_nt: TGCAGTGCTAGAGATAAAGACAGGGGGTTTAATGAAAAACTGTTTTTT
v_call: TRBV12-3/TRBV12-4; clone_size: many; j_call: TRBJ2-1; d_call: -; cdr3_aa: CASSPERLPNEQFF; cdr3_nt: TGTGCCAGCAGCCCCGAAAGACTACCCAATGAGCAGTTCTTC
v_call: TRBV10-3; clone_size: many; j_call: TRBJ1-5; d_call: -; cdr3_aa: CAISPGPNQPQHF; cdr3_nt: TGTGCCATCAGTCCCGGACCTAATCAGCCCCAGCATTTT
v_call: TRBV20-1; clone_size: few; j_call: TRBJ2-2; d_call: -; cdr3_aa: CSARDAGQLTGELFF; cdr3_nt: TGCAGTGCTAGAGATGCAGGACAGTTAACCGGGGAGCTGTTTTTT
v_call: TRBV5-1; clone_size: few; j_call: TRBJ2-2; d_call: -; cdr3_aa: CASSLLGAGPHTGELFF; cdr3_nt: TGCGCCAGCAGCTTGTTGGGGGCGGGACCCCACACCGGGGAGCTGTTTTTT
v_call: TRBV6-4; clone_size: -; j_call: TRBJ2-1; d_call: TRBD2; cdr3_aa: CASSASASGSYYEQFF; cdr3_nt: TGTGCCAGCAGTGCATCGGCTAGCGGGAGTTACTATGAGCAGTTCTTC
v_call: TRBV12-3/TRBV12-4; clone_size: -; j_call: TRBJ2-2; d_call: -; cdr3_aa: CASSLAPITGELFF; cdr3_nt: TGTGCCAGCAGTTTGGCACCTATCACCGGGGAGCTGTTTTTT
v_call: TRBV20-1; clone_size: few; j_call: TRBJ2-1; d_call: TRBD2; cdr3_aa: CSANALIAGGEQFF; cdr3_nt: TGCAGTGCTAATGCCCTTATTGCGGGAGGTGAGCAGTTCTTC
v_call: TRBV10-3; clone_size: few; j_call: TRBJ1-4; d_call: -; cdr3_aa: CATPLVVQGATNEKLFF; cdr3_nt: TGTGCCACCCCGTTGGTGGTTCAGGGTGCAACTAATGAAAAACTGTTTTTT
v_call: TRBV12-3/TRBV12-4; clone_size: -; j_call: TRBJ2-6; d_call: -; cdr3_aa: CASSLQGTLSGANVLTF; cdr3_nt: TGTGCCAGCAGTTTACAGGGGACCCTCTCTGGGGCCAACGTCCTGACTTTC
v_call: TRBV19; clone_size: -; j_call: TRBJ2-7; d_call: -; cdr3_aa: CASSISVVLVHEQYF; cdr3_nt: TGTGCCAGTAGTATCTCTGTAGTTCTAGTCCACGAGCAGTACTTC
v_call: TRBV6-5; clone_size: -; j_call: TRBJ2-1; d_call: TRBD2; cdr3_aa: CASRSPSGGNNEQFF; cdr3_nt: TGTGCCAGCCGTTCTCCTAGCGGGGGTAACAATGAGCAGTTCTTC
v_call: TRBV7-9; clone_size: few; j_call: TRBJ2-7; d_call: TRBD1; cdr3_aa: CASSPPQGAGTYEQYF; cdr3_nt: TGTGCCAGCAGCCCCCCGCAGGGGGCGGGAACCTACGAGCAGTACTTC
v_call: TRBV28; clone_size: -; j_call: TRBJ2-7; d_call: TRBD1; cdr3_aa: CASSSAGTGVYEQYF; cdr3_nt: TGTGCCAGCAGTTCAGCCGGGACAGGAGTCTACGAGCAGTACTTC